This T cell receptor beta chain appears in the sequencing data of a study of cytomegalovirus exposure and HLA in healthy donors. The CDR3 contains 15 residues. Germline-derived CDR1 and CDR2 are SGHTS and YDEGEE. Trimming removed 1 base from V and 4 bases from J; junction bases left unmatched: 4. A remark on this clone: What it binds is unknown.

Study-level findings and limits: Reports credit the classifier with highly specific, highly sensitive diagnosis of cytomegalovirus status. A subsequent analysis found that TCR clusters from the first cohort also tended to co-occur in the 90 to 150 validation repertoires, with approximately 94% of cluster scores above 0.

Clones were sequenced by immunoSEQ multiplex PCR, and TCRdb holds only the in-frame ones, with some missing. The sample lists hundreds of thousands of clones; around 86% were seen once. The sequenced sample consisted of PBMCs. The rearrangement joins TRBV5-8 to TRBJ2-7; 11 bases are a match to TRBD2. The sequence derives from a young woman in good health and CMV-seropositive. The DNA of the CDR3 is TGTGCCAGCAGCTTGCTCCCTAGCGGGAGGTACGAGCAGTACTTC. Translation gives CASSLLPSGRYEQYF.